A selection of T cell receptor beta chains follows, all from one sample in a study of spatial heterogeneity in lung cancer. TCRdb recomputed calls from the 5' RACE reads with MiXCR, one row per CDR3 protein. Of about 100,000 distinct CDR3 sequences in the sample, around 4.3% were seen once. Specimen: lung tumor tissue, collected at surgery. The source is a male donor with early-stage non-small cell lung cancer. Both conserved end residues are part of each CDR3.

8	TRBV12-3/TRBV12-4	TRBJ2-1	CARGEQFF
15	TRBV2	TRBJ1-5	CASRPWGPPNQPQHF
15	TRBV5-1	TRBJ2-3	CASSSAGLGLDTQYF
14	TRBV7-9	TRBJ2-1	CASSFPRPSDEQFF
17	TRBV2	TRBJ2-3	CASSDLIAGGPTDTQYF
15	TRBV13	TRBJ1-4	CASSTRQGLSEKLFF
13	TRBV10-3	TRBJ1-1	CAISDRVDGEAFF
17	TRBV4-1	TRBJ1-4	CASSQGDRVTTNEKLFF
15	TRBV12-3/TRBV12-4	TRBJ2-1	CASSLAGSSYNEQFF
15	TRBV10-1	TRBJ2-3	CASSELASVTDTQYF
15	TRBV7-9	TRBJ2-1	CASSSSGRTYNEQFF
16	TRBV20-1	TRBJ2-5	CSVRAGGPLNGETQYF
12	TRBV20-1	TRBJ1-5	CSAMVGNQPQHF
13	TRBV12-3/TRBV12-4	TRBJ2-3	CASSLRGRDTQYF
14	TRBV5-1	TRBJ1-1	CASSNGQPNTEAFF
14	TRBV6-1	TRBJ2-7	CASIPALGKYEQYF
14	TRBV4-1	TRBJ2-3	CASSQGISSDTQYF
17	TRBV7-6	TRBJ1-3	CASSLAGTALSGNTIYF
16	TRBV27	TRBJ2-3	CASSSRGSGYTDTQYF
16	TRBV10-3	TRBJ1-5	CAISELGPVGNQPQHF
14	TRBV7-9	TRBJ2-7	CASSPGRTSYEQYF
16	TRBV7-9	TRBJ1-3	CASSLALGGFGNTIYF
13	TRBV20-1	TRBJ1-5	CSAGGQGNQPQHF
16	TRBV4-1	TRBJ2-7	CASSHFPGQGAYEQYF
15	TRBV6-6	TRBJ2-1	CASSYSNPVYNEQFF
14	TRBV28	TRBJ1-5	CASSSPLVGQPQHF
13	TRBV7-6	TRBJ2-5	CASSWGPLETQYF
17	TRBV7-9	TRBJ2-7	CASSLVLHPDFANEQYF
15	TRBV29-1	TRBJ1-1	CSVDGQGGVGTEAFF
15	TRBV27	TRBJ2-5	CASSQAGTEQETQYF
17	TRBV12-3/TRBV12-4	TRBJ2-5	CASSFVTFKFSQETQYF
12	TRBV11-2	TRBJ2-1	CASSLSSDEQFF
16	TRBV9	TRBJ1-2	CASSGHRGRNVNGYTF
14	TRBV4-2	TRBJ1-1	CASSQEGPGTEAFF
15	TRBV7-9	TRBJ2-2	CASSLLAPNTGELFF
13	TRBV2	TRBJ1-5	CASRDRSNQPQHF
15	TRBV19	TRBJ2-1	CASSSGTSRWDEQFF
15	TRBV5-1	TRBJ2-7	CASSLERGPGYEQYF
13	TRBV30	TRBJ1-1	CAWSVSGTGEAFF
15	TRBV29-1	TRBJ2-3	CSAGGTGLGTDTQYF
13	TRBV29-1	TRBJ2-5	CSVDRGTQETQYF
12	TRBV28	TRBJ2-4	CASSFRRDIQYF
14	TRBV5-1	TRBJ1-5	CASSRLDSNQPQHF
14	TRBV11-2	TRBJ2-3	CASSLVRRKDTQYF